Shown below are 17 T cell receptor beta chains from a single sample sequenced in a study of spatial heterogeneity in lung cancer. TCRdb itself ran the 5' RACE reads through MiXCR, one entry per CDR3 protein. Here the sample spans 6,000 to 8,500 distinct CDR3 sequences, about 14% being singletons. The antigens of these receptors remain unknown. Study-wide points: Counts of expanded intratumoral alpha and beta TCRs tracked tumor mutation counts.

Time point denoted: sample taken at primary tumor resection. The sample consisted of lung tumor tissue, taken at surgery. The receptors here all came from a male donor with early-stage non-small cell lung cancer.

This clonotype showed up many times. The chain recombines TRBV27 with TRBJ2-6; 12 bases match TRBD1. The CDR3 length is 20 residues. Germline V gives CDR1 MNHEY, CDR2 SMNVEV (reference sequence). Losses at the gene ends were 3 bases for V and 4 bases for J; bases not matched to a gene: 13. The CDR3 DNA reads TGTGCCAGCAGTTTCCTGGTTGGGGGACAGGGGGCGCGAGGGGCCAACGTCCTGACTTTC. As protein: CASSFLVGGQGARGANVLTF.

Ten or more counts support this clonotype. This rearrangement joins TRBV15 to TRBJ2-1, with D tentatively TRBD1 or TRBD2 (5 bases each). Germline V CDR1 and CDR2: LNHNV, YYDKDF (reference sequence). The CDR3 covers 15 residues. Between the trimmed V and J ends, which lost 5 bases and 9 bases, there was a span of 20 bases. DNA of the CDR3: TGTGCCACCAGCCGAGGGGCCGAGCTCAAGGGTGAGCAGTTCTTC. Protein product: CATSRGAELKGEQFF.

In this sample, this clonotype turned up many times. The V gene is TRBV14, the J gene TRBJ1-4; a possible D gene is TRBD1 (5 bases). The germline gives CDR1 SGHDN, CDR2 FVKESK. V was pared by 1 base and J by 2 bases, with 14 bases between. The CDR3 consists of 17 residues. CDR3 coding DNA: TGTGCCAGCAGCCAAGGGTTCGCAGGGAGCACTAATGAAAAACTGTTTTTT. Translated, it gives CASSQGFAGSTNEKLFF.

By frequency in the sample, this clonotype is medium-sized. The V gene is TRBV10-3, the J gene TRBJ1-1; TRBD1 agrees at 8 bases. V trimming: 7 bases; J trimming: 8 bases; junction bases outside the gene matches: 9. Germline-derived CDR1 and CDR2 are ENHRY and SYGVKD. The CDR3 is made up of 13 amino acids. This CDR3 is CAITHTTGEEAFF. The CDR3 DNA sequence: TGTGCCATCACCCACACGACAGGGGAGGAAGCTTTCTTT.

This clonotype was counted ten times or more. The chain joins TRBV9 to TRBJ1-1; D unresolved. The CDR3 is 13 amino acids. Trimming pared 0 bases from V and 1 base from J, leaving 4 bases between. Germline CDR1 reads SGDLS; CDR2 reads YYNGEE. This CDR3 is CASSVEKNTEAFF. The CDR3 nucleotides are TGTGCCAGCAGCGTAGAGAAGAACACTGAAGCTTTCTTT. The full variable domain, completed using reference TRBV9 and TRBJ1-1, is DSGVTQTPKHLITATGQRVTLRCSPRSGDLSVYWYQQSLDQGLQFLIQYYNGEERAKGNILERFSAQQFPDLHSELNLSSLELGDSALYFCASSVEKNTEAFFGQGTRLTVV.

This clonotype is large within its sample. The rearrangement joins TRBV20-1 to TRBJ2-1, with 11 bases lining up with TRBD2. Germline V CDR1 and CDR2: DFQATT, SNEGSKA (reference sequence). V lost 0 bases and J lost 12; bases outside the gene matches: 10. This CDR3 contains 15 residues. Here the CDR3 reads CSAREVTSGILGQFF. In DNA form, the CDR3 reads TGCAGTGCTAGAGAGGTGACTAGCGGGATCCTTGGGCAGTTCTTC.

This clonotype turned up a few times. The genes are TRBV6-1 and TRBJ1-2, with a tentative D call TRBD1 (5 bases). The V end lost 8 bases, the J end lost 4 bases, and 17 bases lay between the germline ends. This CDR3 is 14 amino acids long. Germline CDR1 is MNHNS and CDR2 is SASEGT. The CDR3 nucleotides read TGTGCCAGCGGGGACCCCACGGACATCTATGGCTACACCTTC. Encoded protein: CASGDPTDIYGYTF.

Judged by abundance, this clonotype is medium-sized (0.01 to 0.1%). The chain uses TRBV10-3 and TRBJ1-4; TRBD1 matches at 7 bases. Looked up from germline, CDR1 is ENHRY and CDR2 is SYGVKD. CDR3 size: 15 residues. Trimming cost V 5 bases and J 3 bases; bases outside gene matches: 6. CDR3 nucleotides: TGTGCCATCAGTCCCTCGGGACAGCCTAATGAAAAACTGTTTTTT. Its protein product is CAISPSGQPNEKLFF.

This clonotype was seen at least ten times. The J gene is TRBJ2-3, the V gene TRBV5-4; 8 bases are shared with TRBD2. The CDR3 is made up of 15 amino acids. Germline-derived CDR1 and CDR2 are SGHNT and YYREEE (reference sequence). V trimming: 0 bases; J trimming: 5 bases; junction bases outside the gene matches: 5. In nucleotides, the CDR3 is TGTGCCAGCAGCTTGGCGGGGGGGCCCGGAGATACGCAGTATTTT. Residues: CASSLAGGPGDTQYF.

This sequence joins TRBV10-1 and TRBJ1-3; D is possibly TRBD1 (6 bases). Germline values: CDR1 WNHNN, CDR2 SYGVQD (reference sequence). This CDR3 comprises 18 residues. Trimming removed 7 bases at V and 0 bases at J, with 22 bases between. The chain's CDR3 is CASKGRGAIRNSGNTIYF. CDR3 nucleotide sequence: TGCGCCAGCAAAGGACGGGGGGCTATCCGTAACTCTGGAAACACCATATATTTT.

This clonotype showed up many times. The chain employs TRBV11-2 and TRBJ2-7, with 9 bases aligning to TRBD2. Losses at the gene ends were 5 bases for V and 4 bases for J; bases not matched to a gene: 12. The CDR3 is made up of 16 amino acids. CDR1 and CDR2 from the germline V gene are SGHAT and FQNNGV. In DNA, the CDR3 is TGTGCCAGCAGCCTACCCGGGGGTAGCGGGAGTTACGAGCAGTACTTC. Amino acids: CASSLPGGSGSYEQYF.

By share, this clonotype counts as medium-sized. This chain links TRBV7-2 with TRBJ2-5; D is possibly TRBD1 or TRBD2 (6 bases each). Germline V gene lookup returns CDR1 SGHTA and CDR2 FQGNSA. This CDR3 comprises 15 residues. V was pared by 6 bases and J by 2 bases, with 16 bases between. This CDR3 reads CASSTGATLQETQYF. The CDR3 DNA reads TGTGCCAGCAGTACGGGGGCCACCTTGCAAGAGACCCAGTACTTC.

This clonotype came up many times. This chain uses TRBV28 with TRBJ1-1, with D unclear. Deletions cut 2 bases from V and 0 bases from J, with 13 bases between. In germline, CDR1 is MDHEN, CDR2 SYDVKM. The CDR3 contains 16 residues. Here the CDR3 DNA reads TGTGCCAGCAGTTTAAATGGTAGGGCCGTGAACACTGAAGCTTTCTTT. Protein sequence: CASSLNGRAVNTEAFF.

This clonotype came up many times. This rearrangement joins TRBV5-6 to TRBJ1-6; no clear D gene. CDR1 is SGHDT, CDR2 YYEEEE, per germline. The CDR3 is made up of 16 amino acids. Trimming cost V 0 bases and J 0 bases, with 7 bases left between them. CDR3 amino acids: CASSLGRNSYNSPLHF. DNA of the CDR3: TGTGCCAGCAGCTTGGGGAGGAACTCCTATAATTCACCCCTCCACTTT. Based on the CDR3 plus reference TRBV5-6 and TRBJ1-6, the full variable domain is DAGVTQSPTHLIKTRGQQVTLRCSPKSGHDTVSWYQQALGQGPQFIFQYYEEEERQRGNFPDRFSGHQFPNYSSELNVNALLLGDSALYLCASSLGRNSYNSPLHFGNGTRLTVT.

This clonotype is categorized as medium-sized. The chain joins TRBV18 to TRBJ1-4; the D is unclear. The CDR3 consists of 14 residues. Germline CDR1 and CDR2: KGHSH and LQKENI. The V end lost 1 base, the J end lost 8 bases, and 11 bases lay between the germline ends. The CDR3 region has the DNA TGTGCCAGCTCACCACAGGGTGGCCAAGAAAAACTGTTTTTT. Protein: CASSPQGGQEKLFF. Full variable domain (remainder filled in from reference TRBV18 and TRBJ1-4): NAGVMQNPRHLVRRRGQEARLRCSPMKGHSHVYWYRQLPEEGLKFMVYLQKENIIDESGMPKERFSAEFPKEGPSILRIQQVVRGDSAAYFCASSPQGGQEKLFFGSGTQLSVL.

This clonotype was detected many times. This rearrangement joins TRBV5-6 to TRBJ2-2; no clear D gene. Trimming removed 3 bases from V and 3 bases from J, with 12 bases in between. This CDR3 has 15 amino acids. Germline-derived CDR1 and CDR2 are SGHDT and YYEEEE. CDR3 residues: CASSSDLRDTGELFF. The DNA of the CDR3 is TGTGCCAGCAGCTCGGACCTGAGAGACACCGGGGAGCTGTTTTTT.

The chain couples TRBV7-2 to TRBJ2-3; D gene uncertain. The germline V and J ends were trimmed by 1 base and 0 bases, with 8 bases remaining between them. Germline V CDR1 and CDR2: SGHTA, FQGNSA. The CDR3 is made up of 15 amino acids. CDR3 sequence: CASSLDYQSTDTQYF. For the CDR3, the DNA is TGTGCCAGCAGCTTAGATTACCAGAGCACAGATACGCAGTATTTT.